This passage covers 13 T cell receptor beta chains from one sample sequenced in a study of regulatory T cells in long-lasting Graves disease. The time point denotes: newly diagnosed GD, antithyroid drugs for less than 3 months. The TCR library used RNA extracted from PBMCs. CDR3 regions were amplified by Arm-PCR using iRepertoire HTBI primers to build TCR beta libraries. TCRdb passed the multiplex PCR reads through MiXCR, listing each CDR3 protein once. The sample has roughly 610,000 distinct CDR3 sequences; roughly 15% are singletons. The sample also formed part of further work on T cells in Graves' hyperthyroidism and ophthalmopathy.

This sample comprised peripheral blood mononuclear cells (PBMCs), obtained at new diagnosis, from a patient treated with antithyroid drugs. These receptors all come from a woman aged 30 to 39 with Graves disease.

V is TRBV6-1 and J is TRBJ2-1, with 11 bases matching TRBD2. The CDR3 length is 15 residues. The V segment lost 6 bases and the J segment 2 bases; nucleotides outside the gene matches: 3. Germline assignment: CDR1 MNHNS and CDR2 SASEGT. CDR3 bases: TGTGCCAGCAGACCACTAGCGGGGGCCTACAATGAGCAGTTCTTC. As protein: CASRPLAGAYNEQFF.

The chain links TRBV7-9 to TRBJ1-1; D gene unclear. The CDR3 runs 16 residues. Trimming removed 1 base at V and 1 base at J, with 13 bases between. The V gene's germline CDR1 is SEHNR and CDR2 FQNEAQ (reference sequence). CDR3 DNA sequence: TGTGCCAGCAGCTTAGGGCGCGGCGCATGGAACACTGAAGCTTTCTTT. Translation gives CASSLGRGAWNTEAFF.

The table lists this clonotype with many counts. The chain links TRBV18 to TRBJ1-1; the match to TRBD1 covers 7 bases. From germline, CDR1 is KGHSH and CDR2 LQKENI. V lost 6 bases to trimming and J lost 2 bases; unmatched junction nucleotides: 9. This CDR3 contains 15 residues. The CDR3 nucleotides are TGTGCCAGCTCCCCGCTGGGACAGCTAAACACTGAAGCTTTCTTT. Amino acid sequence: CASSPLGQLNTEAFF. Full variable domain (missing parts from reference TRBV18 and TRBJ1-1): NAGVMQNPRHLVRRRGQEARLRCSPMKGHSHVYWYRQLPEEGLKFMVYLQKENIIDESGMPKERFSAEFPKEGPSILRIQQVVRGDSAAYFCASSPLGQLNTEAFFGQGTRLTVV.

This clonotype appeared many times. The chain has TRBV12-3 or TRBV12-4 and TRBJ1-5; 7 bases align to TRBD1. This CDR3 contains 13 residues. Trimming cost V 6 bases and J 6 bases; bases outside gene matches: 5. DNA for the CDR3: TGTGCCAGCAGGACAGGGCCGAGTCAGCCCCAGCATTTT. It yields the protein CASRTGPSQPQHF.

There are many counts of this clonotype. This rearrangement joins TRBV11-2 to TRBJ1-2; D remains ambiguous. V shed 0 bases and J shed 8 bases, with 16 bases lying between them. This CDR3 region has 15 residues. The germline CDR1 and CDR2 sequences are SGHAT and FQNNGV. In DNA form, the CDR3 reads TGTGCCAGCAGCTTAGATCTAATTTCGGTTAAGGGCTACACCTTC. Protein: CASSLDLISVKGYTF.

The V gene is TRBV5-4, the J gene TRBJ1-1; the D is unclear. The length of the CDR3 is 13 residues. The V end lost 5 bases, the J end lost 6 bases, and 14 bases lay between the germline ends. CDR1 SGHNT and CDR2 YYREEE come from the germline V gene (reference sequence). The CDR3 nucleotides read TGTGCCAGCAGACACCCTGACGGCCCTGAAGCTTTCTTT. Its translation: CASRHPDGPEAFF.

This clonotype was found many times. The rearrangement joins TRBV2 to TRBJ2-3; no reliable D call. Germline CDR1 reads SNHLY; CDR2 reads FYNNEI. The CDR3 contains 15 residues. The V end was cut by 5 bases, the J end by 4 bases, with 16 bases between. CDR3 residues: CASSSLLGTADTQYF. CDR3 nucleotides: TGTGCCAGCAGTTCCCTCCTGGGCACTGCAGATACGCAGTATTTT.

This clonotype has a handful of counts. The gene calls are TRBV27 and TRBJ2-2; 13 nucleotides align to TRBD2. With 0 bases clipped from V and 6 bases from J, the junction kept 13 bases outside the gene matches. The CDR3 totals 20 residues. In germline, CDR1 is MNHEY, CDR2 SMNVEV (reference sequence). Here the CDR3 DNA reads TGTGCCAGCAGTTTATCAAGTACTAGCGGGAGGGCCGGTCGACCCGGGGAGCTGTTTTTT. Residues: CASSLSSTSGRAGRPGELFF.

The chain combines TRBV5-1 with TRBJ1-4, with D unclear. Per the germline V gene, CDR1 is SGHRS and CDR2 is YFSETQ. V lost 6 bases and J 0 bases, leaving 9 bases between the germline ends. The CDR3 has 14 amino acids. CDR3 DNA: TGCGCCAGCAAGGAGCGAGCAACTAATGAAAAACTGTTTTTT. Amino acids: CASKERATNEKLFF.

Many counts were recorded for this clonotype. J is TRBJ1-2 and V is TRBV28; D perhaps matches TRBD1 (5 bases). The germline V gene has CDR1 MDHEN and CDR2 SYDVKM. Trimming left V 8 bases short and J 4 bases short, with 11 bases between. This CDR3 has 12 amino acids. The chain's CDR3 is CASEGRLYGYTF. The CDR3 DNA follows: TGTGCCAGCGAGGGGCGCCTCTATGGCTACACCTTC.

Of note for this clonotype: At one end, the junction sequence differs from germline, possibly due to a read error. The chain joins TRBV6-2 or TRBV6-3 to TRBJ2-1, with D possibly matching TRBD2 (6 bases). The germline CDR1 and CDR2 sequences are MNHEY and SVGEGT. The CDR3 totals 17 residues. CDR3 DNA sequence: TGTGCCAGCAGTCGCTTTGGACTAACGGGCTCCTACAATAAGCAGTTCTTC. It specifies CASSRFGLTGSYNKQFF.

This clonotype was recorded at least ten times. The CDR3 region has the DNA TGTGCCAGCGGGACCGACAGGAGTATTGGCTACACCTTC. This encodes CASGTDRSIGYTF. This chain uses TRBV27 with TRBJ1-2; tentative D call: TRBD1 (6 bases). V was clipped by 8 bases and J by 7 bases, with 17 bases between them. The CDR3 is 13 residues long. CDR1 is MNHEY, CDR2 SMNVEV, per germline (reference sequence).

At least ten counts were recorded for this clonotype. J is TRBJ1-1 and V is TRBV2, with D perhaps matching TRBD1 (5 bases). Trimming removed 7 bases at V and 3 bases at J, with 12 bases between. This CDR3 has 13 residues. CDR1 is SNHLY, CDR2 FYNNEI, per germline. CDR3 nucleotides: TGTGCCAGCACCTACCAAGGGGACACTGAAGCTTTCTTT. This codes for CASTYQGDTEAFF.